These 10 T cell receptor beta chains were sequenced from one sample in a study of T cells after yellow fever vaccination. TCRdb passed the 5' RACE reads through MiXCR, listing each CDR3 protein once. The data contain some 600,000 distinct CDR3 sequences, 10% to 15% of them seen just once; the ten biggest clones take up more than 12%. The source material was PBMCs, sampled on the day of the yellow fever booster vaccination. Receptors were obtained from a young man who received the YFV17D yellow fever vaccine.

This chain links TRBV24-1 with TRBJ2-2; 10 bases align to TRBD1. V was clipped by 9 bases and J by 4 bases; unmatched bases: 1. The CDR3 consists of 13 residues. Germline loops: CDR1 KGHDR, CDR2 SFDVKD. CDR3 region: CATGTGVTGELFF. The CDR3 DNA follows: TGTGCCACCGGGACAGGGGTCACCGGGGAGCTGTTTTTT.

V and J are TRBV11-2 and TRBJ2-7; D possibly uses TRBD1 or TRBD2 (5 bases each). V lost 4 bases and J lost 0, with 7 bases in between. The germline V gene has CDR1 SGHAT and CDR2 FQNNGV. This CDR3 contains 13 residues. CDR3 amino acids: CASSWDPSYEQYF. DNA for the CDR3: TGTGCCAGCAGCTGGGACCCCTCCTACGAGCAGTACTTC.

In the case of this clonotype: A clone one base away is much larger, so this may be a read error. The V and J genes are TRBV6-2 or TRBV6-3 and TRBJ1-1; D is undetermined. This CDR3 is built from 13 residues. CDR1 and CDR2 from the germline V gene are MNHEY and SVGEGT. The CDR3 bases are TGTGCCAGCAGTTACTTCCTCGAAGGTGAAGATTTCTTT. Translation: CASSYFLEGEDFF.

This clonotype was counted only a few times. The V call is TRBV29-1, the J call TRBJ1-1; the match to TRBD1 covers 10 bases. There are 14 residues in the CDR3. The V segment lost 6 bases and the J segment 5 bases; nucleotides outside the gene matches: 9. Germline CDR1 is SQVTM and CDR2 is ANQGSEA. CDR3 residues: CSVRGGQGMTEAFF. The CDR3 bases are TGCAGCGTGCGCGGGGGACAGGGGATGACTGAAGCTTTCTTT.

This clonotype turned up a few times. The chain couples TRBV4-3 to TRBJ2-7, with D hard to call. Looked up from germline, CDR1 is LGHNA and CDR2 is YSLEER. This CDR3 region has 15 residues. Trimming pared 1 base from V and 3 bases from J, leaving 13 bases between. The CDR3 DNA sequence: TGCGCCAGCAGCCAAGCGACCGGAAAAGGCTACGAGCAGTACTTC. It encodes CASSQATGKGYEQYF.

This clonotype was seen only a few times. The chain recombines TRBV29-1 with TRBJ2-1, with 9 bases aligning to TRBD2. Per germline, CDR1 SQVTM and CDR2 ANQGSEA. The V segment lost 7 bases and the J segment 5 bases; nucleotides outside the gene matches: 12. The CDR3 is 15 amino acids. The CDR3 DNA reads TGCAGCGCAGCCACCGGGACTAGCAGTAACAATGAGCAGTTCTTC. Translation: CSAATGTSSNNEQFF.

This clonotype was recorded a few times. At one end the junction does not follow the germline gene, possibly because of a read error. The V gene is TRBV10-3, the J gene TRBJ2-1; D gene ambiguous. In germline, CDR1 is ENHRY, CDR2 SYGVKD. There are 12 residues in the CDR3. CDR3 in amino acids: CAISESANGQFF. CDR3 in DNA: TGTGCCATCAGTGAGTCGGCCAATGGGCAGTTCTTC.

This clonotype turned up a few times. The chain joins TRBV4-3 to TRBJ2-1; 10 bases match TRBD2. With 3 bases clipped from V and 7 bases from J, the junction kept 12 bases outside the gene matches. Germline CDR1 and CDR2: LGHNA and YSLEER. CDR3 length: 17 amino acids. CDR3 loop: CASSQSASGRSLNEQFF. For the CDR3, the DNA is TGCGCCAGCAGCCAGTCGGCTAGCGGGAGATCGTTAAATGAGCAGTTCTTC.

This clonotype appeared a few times. V is TRBV5-1 and J is TRBJ2-5; 12 bases line up with TRBD2. Germline V lookup: CDR1 SGHRS, CDR2 YFSETQ. V gave up 2 bases and J gave up 3 bases; unmatched junction bases: 11. The CDR3 is 18 residues long. CDR3 region: CASSFSTSGRGQEETQYF. DNA of the CDR3: TGCGCCAGCAGCTTTTCGACTAGCGGGAGAGGTCAGGAAGAGACCCAGTACTTC.

The chain combines TRBV6-1 with TRBJ1-4; D not resolved. V shed 7 bases and J shed 8 bases, with 17 bases lying between them. This CDR3 region has 14 residues. Germline V gene lookup returns CDR1 MNHNS and CDR2 SASEGT. The CDR3 region has the DNA TGTGCCAGCACCCCCCTCCGGGGAGGAGAAAAACTGTTTTTT. It encodes CASTPLRGGEKLFF.